Shown below are 27 T cell receptor beta chains from a single sample sequenced in a study of blood T cell repertoires in COVID-19. Clones were read by immunoSEQ multiplex PCR, and TCRdb kept only the in-frame ones, dropping some. The sample has 250,000 to 350,000 clones, roughly nine tenths seen once. The sequenced sample was PBMCs or T cells enriched from blood (not recorded which). Source of these receptors: a woman aged 18-29 years who had recovered from COVID-19.

This sequence joins TRBV2 and TRBJ1-2; 10 nucleotides line up with TRBD1. Germline V gene sequence: CDR1 SNHLY, CDR2 FYNNEI. V shed 4 bases, J shed 8 bases, and the junction held 4 bases outside the gene matches. CDR3 length: 13 amino acids. CDR3 DNA: TGTGCCAGCAGTGGGGACAGGGGAGACGGCTACACCTTC. This gives the protein CASSGDRGDGYTF. Full variable domain (outside the CDR3, taken from reference TRBV2 and TRBJ1-2): EPEVTQTPSHQVTQMGQEVILRCVPISNHLYFYWYRQILGQKVEFLVSFYNNEISEKSEIFDDQFSVERPDGSNFTLKIRSTKLEDSAMYFCASSGDRGDGYTFGSGTRLTVV.

The chain combines TRBV27 with TRBJ1-5; the D is unclear. The V end lost 5 bases, the J end lost 0 bases, and 8 bases lay between the germline ends. This CDR3 contains 14 residues. Germline CDR1 is MNHEY and CDR2 is SMNVEV (reference sequence). DNA for the CDR3: TGTGCCAGCAGTCCGGGTTTTAGCAATCAGCCCCAGCATTTT. Encoded protein: CASSPGFSNQPQHF.

The gene calls are TRBV2 and TRBJ1-1; 9 nucleotides agree with TRBD1. The CDR3 has 15 residues. V was clipped by 4 bases and J by 6 bases; unmatched bases: 9. Germline values: CDR1 SNHLY, CDR2 FYNNEI. CDR3 coding DNA: TGTGCCAGCAGTGGCCCTGGACAGGGGACTTCTGAAGCTTTCTTT. Its translation is CASSGPGQGTSEAFF.

The genes are TRBV7-2 and TRBJ1-2; 11 positions match TRBD1. The CDR3 is made up of 16 amino acids. Germline CDR1 and CDR2: SGHTA and FQGNSA. Trimming took 3 bases from V and 4 from J; bases not matched to a gene: 7. Here the CDR3 reads CASSFSGQGASYGYTF. CDR3 sequence (DNA): TGTGCCAGCAGCTTTTCCGGACAGGGGGCCAGCTATGGCTACACCTTC.

This sequence joins TRBV27 and TRBJ2-1; TRBD2 matches at 8 bases. CDR1 is MNHEY and CDR2 is SMNVEV in the germline V gene (reference sequence). The CDR3 is 18 amino acids. V lost 3 bases, J lost 0 bases, and 10 bases stayed unmatched. The CDR3 bases are TGTGCCAGCAGTTTTCGGCGGGGGGCGCCACCCTCCTACAATGAGCAGTTCTTC. Encoded protein: CASSFRRGAPPSYNEQFF.

This rearrangement joins TRBV11-1 to TRBJ1-2, with 7 bases lining up with TRBD1. Germline values: CDR1 SGHAT, CDR2 FQDESV (reference sequence). The ends lost 1 base at V and 4 bases at J; junction bases unmatched: 9. The CDR3 runs 16 residues. The CDR3 DNA is TGTGCCAGCAGCTTAGGGGCAACAGGGGCCCTCTATGGCTACACCTTC. It translates to CASSLGATGALYGYTF.

This chain joins TRBV9 and TRBJ1-4, with TRBD1 identical over 9 bases. Germline loops: CDR1 SGDLS, CDR2 YYNGEE. V was pared by 2 bases and J by 10 bases, with 15 bases of the junction left unmatched. The CDR3 totals 17 residues. In DNA form, the CDR3 reads TGTGCCAGCAGCGTGGGGACAGGGAAAGTTCAGCTTGGAAAACTGTTTTTT. This translates into CASSVGTGKVQLGKLFF. Combining the CDR3 with reference TRBV9 and TRBJ1-4 gives the whole variable domain DSGVTQTPKHLITATGQRVTLRCSPRSGDLSVYWYQQSLDQGLQFLIQYYNGEERAKGNILERFSAQQFPDLHSELNLSSLELGDSALYFCASSVGTGKVQLGKLFFGSGTQLSVL.

The V and J genes are TRBV4-2 and TRBJ2-1, with TRBD1 identical over 10 bases. CDR3 length: 15 residues. From germline, CDR1 is LGHNA and CDR2 YNFKEQ. The trim removed 4 bases at V and 7 bases at J, leaving 7 bases unmatched. The CDR3 sequence: CASSRTGTGVNEQFF. For the CDR3, the DNA is TGTGCCAGCAGCCGCACCGGGACAGGGGTTAATGAGCAGTTCTTC.

This clone was detected a few times. The chain carries TRBV11-2 and TRBJ2-1, with 11 bases matching TRBD2. CDR3 size: 15 residues. The germline gives CDR1 SGHAT, CDR2 FQNNGV. The ends lost 5 bases at V and 2 bases at J; junction bases unmatched: 2. The CDR3: CASSRLAGTYNEQFF. CDR3 DNA: TGTGCCAGCAGCCGACTAGCGGGGACCTACAATGAGCAGTTCTTC.

V gene TRBV19 combines with J gene TRBJ2-3, with D possibly matching TRBD2 (6 bases). V gave up 6 bases and J gave up 0 bases, with 10 bases separating them. Germline loops: CDR1 LNHDA, CDR2 SQIVND (reference sequence). The CDR3 totals 14 residues. CDR3 bases: TGTGCCAGTAGGCGGGGAGCTAGCACAGATACGCAGTATTTT. Protein product: CASRRGASTDTQYF.

In its sample, this clone was seen once. The genes are TRBV5-5 and TRBJ1-2; 8 positions agree with TRBD1. Trimming removed 2 bases from V and 4 bases from J; junction bases left unmatched: 4. The CDR3 contains 14 residues. CDR1 SGHKS and CDR2 YYEKEE come from the germline V gene (reference sequence). The CDR3 reads CASSLAGTGYGYTF. The CDR3 nucleotides are TGTGCCAGCAGCTTAGCCGGGACAGGCTATGGCTACACCTTC.

The chain joins TRBV2 to TRBJ1-2, with D tentatively TRBD1 (6 bases). The CDR3 spans 13 residues. The V end lost 4 bases, the J end lost 6 bases, and 12 bases lay between the germline ends. Looked up from germline, CDR1 is SNHLY and CDR2 is FYNNEI. Written as DNA, the CDR3 is TGTGCCAGCAGTGCCGACAGGATTGATGGCTACACCTTC. Amino acid sequence: CASSADRIDGYTF.

The gene calls are TRBV27 and TRBJ2-1; 9 bases fit TRBD2. CDR3 length: 16 residues. CDR1 and CDR2 (germline): MNHEY, SMNVEV (reference sequence). V dropped 3 bases and J dropped 3; count of bases not matched to a gene: 6. CDR3 residues: CASSLGSGGLYNEQFF. The CDR3 bases are TGTGCCAGCAGTTTGGGAAGCGGGGGGCTCTACAATGAGCAGTTCTTC.

The chain recombines TRBV12-5 with TRBJ2-7; D gene unclear. This CDR3 contains 11 residues. Germline V gives CDR1 LGHNT, CDR2 FRNRAP. Trimming took off 5 bases at V and 5 bases at J, with 7 bases between the two ends. The CDR3 reads CASGQNNEQYF. The CDR3 nucleotides are TGTGCTAGTGGTCAAAACAACGAGCAGTACTTC.

This clone was recorded once. The chain is built from TRBV5-1 and TRBJ2-5, with TRBD2 matching over 11 bases. Germline CDR1 is SGHRS and CDR2 is YFSETQ. The V segment lost 3 bases and the J segment 5 bases; nucleotides outside the gene matches: 12. CDR3 length: 17 residues. The CDR3 nucleotides are TGCGCCAGCAGCTCGGAAATAGCGGGGGGGCCGGGGGAGACCCAGTACTTC. It yields the protein CASSSEIAGGPGETQYF. The whole variable domain, filled in from reference TRBV5-1 and TRBJ2-5, reads KAGVTQTPRYLIKTRGQQVTLSCSPISGHRSVSWYQQTPGQGLQFLFEYFSETQRNKGNFPGRFSGRQFSNSRSEMNVSTLELGDSALYLCASSSEIAGGPGETQYFGPGTRLLVL.

The V call is TRBV5-1, the J call TRBJ2-7; D possibly corresponds to TRBD2 (5 bases). Trimming pared 0 bases from V and 1 base from J, leaving 11 bases between. This CDR3 has 15 residues. Germline V gene lookup returns CDR1 SGHRS and CDR2 YFSETQ. The DNA for the CDR3 is TGCGCCAGCAGCTTGGAGCGGTTCGTATCCTACGAGCAGTACTTC. This translates into CASSLERFVSYEQYF.

The V and J genes are TRBV12-5 and TRBJ2-5, with 7 nucleotides matching TRBD2. The trim removed 4 bases at V and 2 bases at J, leaving 1 base unmatched. This CDR3 spans 13 amino acids. Germline V lookup: CDR1 LGHNT, CDR2 FRNRAP. The CDR3 reads CASGSGGQETQYF. CDR3 nucleotide sequence: TGTGCTAGTGGTTCGGGGGGACAAGAGACCCAGTACTTC.

The rearrangement joins TRBV14 to TRBJ1-4, with 8 bases matching TRBD1. Losses at the gene ends were 4 bases for V and 13 bases for J; bases not matched to a gene: 5. This CDR3 has 12 residues. Germline-derived CDR1 and CDR2 are SGHDN and FVKESK. The CDR3 reads CASSPDRAGLFF. The CDR3 DNA sequence: TGTGCCAGCAGCCCGGACAGGGCGGGACTGTTTTTT.

The V call is TRBV18, the J call TRBJ2-5; D remains ambiguous. Per the germline V gene, CDR1 is KGHSH and CDR2 is LQKENI. The CDR3 loop spans 13 amino acids. The V end was cut by 2 bases, the J end by 2 bases, with 6 bases between. CDR3 sequence (DNA): TGTGCCAGCTCACCAGAGGTTCAAGAGACCCAGTACTTC. Translation gives CASSPEVQETQYF.

V is TRBV30 and J is TRBJ1-2; 8 nucleotides agree with TRBD1. V shed 1 base, J shed 0 bases, and the junction held 7 bases outside the gene matches. The CDR3 length is 16 residues. In germline, CDR1 is GTSNPN, CDR2 SVGIG (reference sequence). The CDR3 loop is CAWSGQGALTNYGYTF. The CDR3, as DNA: TGTGCCTGGAGTGGGCAGGGGGCCCTTACTAACTATGGCTACACCTTC.

The gene calls are TRBV15 and TRBJ2-1, with D possibly matching TRBD1 (6 bases). Germline V gene lookup returns CDR1 LNHNV and CDR2 YYDKDF (reference sequence). V shed 0 bases and J shed 15 bases, with 18 bases lying between them. This CDR3 spans 14 amino acids. Written as DNA, the CDR3 is TGTGCCACCAGCAGAGATCCCCCGACAGGCCGGCGGTTCTTC. This encodes CATSRDPPTGRRFF.

V gene TRBV29-1 combines with J gene TRBJ2-7; 9 bases are shared with TRBD1. The germline CDR1 and CDR2 sequences are SQVTM and ANQGSEA. The CDR3 covers 14 residues. Trimming cost V 3 bases and J 2 bases; bases outside gene matches: 5. CDR3 residues: CSVEPGTGTYEQYF. The DNA of the CDR3 is TGCAGCGTTGAGCCCGGGACAGGGACCTACGAGCAGTACTTC.

This clone was seen once. This chain joins TRBV5-1 and TRBJ2-1, with D perhaps TRBD2 (7 bases). Germline lookup yields CDR1 SGHRS and CDR2 YFSETQ. V lost 1 base, J lost 7 bases, and 15 bases lay in between. This CDR3 comprises 15 residues. The CDR3 protein is CASSLIPGRGNEQFF. CDR3 bases: TGCGCCAGCAGCTTGATTCCGGGGAGGGGGAATGAGCAGTTCTTC.

CDR3 coding DNA: TGCAGTGCGAACAGGGGCTATGGCTACACCTTC. It is translated as CSANRGYGYTF. The chain has TRBV20-1 and TRBJ1-2; 7 bases line up with TRBD1. The CDR3 runs 11 residues. In germline, CDR1 is DFQATT, CDR2 SNEGSKA (reference sequence). Germline trimming cut 6 bases from V and 4 bases from J; bases unmatched to any gene: 2.

This clone was seen once. The chain combines TRBV6-1 with TRBJ1-5; a weak D match, TRBD1 (5 bases). Germline loops: CDR1 MNHNS, CDR2 SASEGT. CDR3 length: 19 amino acids. Trimming took off 2 bases at V and 0 bases at J, with 20 bases between the two ends. The CDR3 region has the DNA TGTGCCAGCAGTGAACCTAAGGGTCACAGGTTCAATAGCAATCAGCCCCAGCATTTT. Its protein is CASSEPKGHRFNSNQPQHF.

The chain combines TRBV14 with TRBJ1-1, with D maybe TRBD1 (6 bases). The CDR3 spans 16 residues. Germline-derived CDR1 and CDR2 are SGHDN and FVKESK. Deletions cut 0 bases from V and 6 bases from J, with 17 bases between. The CDR3 nucleotides are TGTGCCAGCAGCCAAGATACGAGGCCAGGGGCCGCTGAAGCTTTCTTT. Translation gives CASSQDTRPGAAEAFF.

The rearrangement links TRBV6-6 to TRBJ2-6; 8 bases line up with TRBD1. This CDR3 has 17 amino acids. Germline CDR1 is MNHNY and CDR2 is SVGAGI (reference sequence). After removal of 5 bases from V and 0 bases from J, the junction contained 6 bases not matched to a gene. The CDR3: CASSPGTGFSGANVLTF. The CDR3, as DNA: TGTGCCAGCAGTCCCGGGACAGGATTCTCTGGGGCCAACGTCCTGACTTTC.